The 32 T cell receptor beta chains presented below share a single source sample, sequenced in a study of T cell responses to AZD1222 COVID-19 vaccine. The data were produced by immunoSEQ multiplex PCR, yet TCRdb's version contains in-frame clones alone and is incomplete. The sample comprises approximately 110,000 clones, about 92% of which are singletons, and 1% to 1.5% rests with the top ten. This specimen was peripheral blood, taken on day 0 of AZD1222 vaccination. The receptors here all came from an adult in good health.

Written as DNA, the CDR3 is TGTGCCATCGGTATTGCAGATCAAGAGACCCAGTACTTC. The encoded protein is CAIGIADQETQYF. The chain couples TRBV10-3 to TRBJ2-5; D remains ambiguous. Germline lookup yields CDR1 ENHRY and CDR2 SYGVKD. V was shortened by 8 bases and J by 2 bases, with 12 bases between the two germline ends. This CDR3 spans 13 amino acids.

The count of this clone is one. The J gene is TRBJ1-3, the V gene TRBV30; tentative D call: TRBD1 (5 bases). This CDR3 has 13 amino acids. V lost 2 bases and J lost 2, with 7 bases in between. Germline CDR1 and CDR2: GTSNPN and SVGIG (reference sequence). CDR3 sequence (DNA): TGTGCCTGGAGTCCGGGGCCTGGAAACACCATATATTTT. Protein: CAWSPGPGNTIYF.

The genes are TRBV18 and TRBJ1-2; the D is unclear. The CDR3 is 13 amino acids. Germline values: CDR1 KGHSH, CDR2 LQKENI. V was pared by 0 bases and J by 4 bases, with 6 bases between. The CDR3 sequence is CASSPPESYGYTF. CDR3 nucleotide sequence: TGTGCCAGCTCACCACCGGAGAGCTATGGCTACACCTTC.

This sequence joins TRBV28 and TRBJ1-3; no firm D call. The CDR3 length is 14 residues. Germline V gene data show CDR1 as MDHEN and CDR2 as SYDVKM. V was cut by 8 bases and J by 3 bases, with 14 bases left in between. The CDR3 reads CASLTGRIGNTIYF. CDR3 bases: TGTGCCAGCTTAACTGGACGGATTGGAAACACCATATATTTT.

The CDR3 DNA follows: TGTGCCAGCACTGGGGGGGCGAGTCAGCCCCAGCATTTT. Amino acid sequence: CASTGGASQPQHF. The chain joins TRBV2 to TRBJ1-5, with a tentative D call TRBD1 (6 bases). V gave up 7 bases and J gave up 6 bases, with 13 bases separating them. Germline-derived CDR1 and CDR2 are SNHLY and FYNNEI. The length of the CDR3 is 13 residues.

The chain uses TRBV2 and TRBJ1-5; D is unresolved. The CDR3 spans 15 residues. With 6 bases removed from V and 0 bases from J, the gap between germline ends came to 12 bases. Germline V gene lookup returns CDR1 SNHLY and CDR2 FYNNEI. CDR3 region: CASSRSGYSNQPQHF. The CDR3 region has the DNA TGTGCCAGCAGCAGATCCGGATATAGCAATCAGCCCCAGCATTTT.

The V and J genes are TRBV5-1 and TRBJ2-1; 7 bases line up with TRBD1. The CDR3 totals 16 residues. V was pared by 5 bases and J by 6 bases, with 14 bases of the junction left unmatched. CDR1 and CDR2 (germline): SGHRS, YFSETQ. CDR3 in amino acids: CASSFGYRGGGNEQFF. CDR3 coding DNA: TGCGCCAGCAGTTTTGGGTACAGGGGCGGTGGCAATGAGCAGTTCTTC.

V and J are TRBV29-1 and TRBJ2-3; D call uncertain. Germline assignment: CDR1 SQVTM and CDR2 ANQGSEA. Trimming shortened V by 5 bases and J by 0 bases, and 6 bases separated the two germline ends. The CDR3 extends over 12 amino acids. The CDR3 region is CSVPASTDTQYF. Written as DNA, the CDR3 is TGCAGCGTTCCAGCTAGCACAGATACGCAGTATTTT.

The chain links TRBV11-1 to TRBJ1-1, with 8 bases aligning to TRBD1. This CDR3 comprises 16 residues. From germline, CDR1 is SGHAT and CDR2 FQDESV (reference sequence). Trimming cost V 5 bases and J 4 bases; bases outside gene matches: 12. CDR3 sequence: CASSPSWTGRGTEAFF. The CDR3 coding sequence is TGTGCCAGCAGCCCCTCGTGGACAGGGAGGGGCACTGAAGCTTTCTTT.

The chain combines TRBV13 with TRBJ1-1, with D maybe TRBD1 (6 bases). The germline gives CDR1 PRHDT, CDR2 FYEKMQ (reference sequence). The V and J ends lost 6 bases and 7 bases respectively, with 21 bases between them. This CDR3 spans 15 amino acids. CDR3 residues: CASRRPTDSINEAFF. CDR3 nucleotide sequence: TGTGCCAGCAGACGCCCCACGGACAGCATCAATGAAGCTTTCTTT.

The V call is TRBV11-2, the J call TRBJ2-7; a possible D gene is TRBD2 (6 bases). The V and J ends lost 5 bases and 5 bases respectively, with 10 bases between them. The length of the CDR3 is 12 residues. Germline loops: CDR1 SGHAT, CDR2 FQNNGV. The CDR3 sequence: CASSPTGDEQYF. The CDR3, as DNA: TGTGCCAGCAGCCCCACGGGGGACGAGCAGTACTTC.

The CDR3 bases are TGTGCCAGCAGCCTGGAACGTAGCGGGAGGCAAGGCACCGGGGAGCTGTTTTTT. Translating gives CASSLERSGRQGTGELFF. This sequence joins TRBV9 and TRBJ2-2, with TRBD2 matching over 10 bases. The ends lost 4 bases at V and 4 bases at J; junction bases unmatched: 13. Germline-derived CDR1 and CDR2 are SGDLS and YYNGEE. This CDR3 spans 18 amino acids.

The CDR3 region has the DNA TGTGCCAGCAGTCCCAATTGGGGTGACGAGTATACGCAGTATTTT. It yields the protein CASSPNWGDEYTQYF. J is TRBJ2-3 and V is TRBV5-4, with D hard to call. CDR1 and CDR2 (germline): SGHNT, YYREEE (reference sequence). This CDR3 has 15 amino acids. V was pared by 5 bases and J by 7 bases, with 20 bases between.

The chain couples TRBV7-3 to TRBJ1-1, with 8 bases identical to TRBD1. Looked up from germline, CDR1 is SGHTA and CDR2 is FQGTGA. After removal of 5 bases from V and 5 bases from J, the junction contained 7 bases not matched to a gene. The CDR3 runs 14 residues. Here the CDR3 reads CASSPDRAGTEAFF. The CDR3 DNA reads TGTGCCAGCAGCCCGGACAGGGCGGGGACTGAAGCTTTCTTT. The variable domain in full, with the rest retrieved from reference TRBV7-3 and TRBJ1-1, is GAGVSQTPSNKVTEKGKYVELRCDPISGHTALYWYRQSLGQGPEFLIYFQGTGAADDSGLPNDRFFAVRPEGSVSTLKIQRTERGDSAVYLCASSPDRAGTEAFFGQGTRLTVV.

This chain joins TRBV30 and TRBJ1-3; D is unresolved. V was shortened by 0 bases and J by 3 bases, with 6 bases between the two germline ends. The CDR3 loop spans 13 amino acids. The V gene's germline CDR1 is GTSNPN and CDR2 SVGIG (reference sequence). The CDR3 protein is CAWSVGDGNTIYF. CDR3 coding DNA: TGTGCCTGGAGTGTAGGCGATGGAAACACCATATATTTT.

The rearrangement links TRBV2 to TRBJ2-7; 7 bases fit TRBD1. V was pared by 7 bases and J by 2 bases, with 11 bases of the junction left unmatched. The germline CDR1 and CDR2 sequences are SNHLY and FYNNEI. CDR3 length equals 15 residues. In nucleotides, the CDR3 is TGTGCCAGCACAGACTCATTGGGACAGACCTACGAGCAGTACTTC. Its translation is CASTDSLGQTYEQYF.

This sequence joins TRBV6-6 and TRBJ1-3; D may be TRBD1 (5 bases). In germline, CDR1 is MNHNY, CDR2 SVGAGI (reference sequence). This CDR3 is 14 amino acids long. Trimming removed 4 bases at V and 9 bases at J, with 16 bases between. CDR3 sequence: CASSSSDILSTIYF. CDR3 in DNA: TGTGCCAGCAGTTCCTCGGACATCTTAAGCACCATATATTTT.

The gene calls are TRBV14 and TRBJ1-2; a possible D gene is TRBD1 (5 bases). The CDR3 length is 15 residues. V shed 0 bases and J shed 4 bases, with 12 bases lying between them. Germline V gene sequence: CDR1 SGHDN, CDR2 FVKESK. This chain's CDR3 is CASSQDIRESYGYTF. The CDR3 nucleotides read TGTGCCAGCAGCCAAGATATCAGGGAGAGCTATGGCTACACCTTC.

The J gene is TRBJ2-1, the V gene TRBV7-3; weak D call: TRBD1 (6 bases). Trimming left V 2 bases short and J 8 bases short, with 13 bases between. This CDR3 comprises 14 residues. CDR1 is SGHTA and CDR2 is FQGTGA in the germline V gene. CDR3: CASSLGGQSYEQFF. CDR3 coding DNA: TGTGCCAGCAGCTTAGGGGGACAATCCTATGAGCAGTTCTTC.

This chain links TRBV7-2 with TRBJ2-1; TRBD2 agrees at 11 bases. The junction had 4 bases not matched to a gene; V was cut back by 5 bases and J by 4 bases. The germline CDR1 and CDR2 sequences are SGHTA and FQGNSA. The CDR3 is 15 amino acids. In nucleotides, the CDR3 is TGTGCCAGCAGCCCGGTAGCGGGGGGGTACAATGAGCAGTTCTTC. Encoded protein: CASSPVAGGYNEQFF.

This clone occurred once. V and J are TRBV4-2 and TRBJ1-2; D remains ambiguous. The CDR3 covers 15 residues. The V gene lost 0 bases and the J gene lost 1 base, with 9 bases spanning the gap. Per germline, CDR1 LGHNA and CDR2 YNFKEQ. The DNA for the CDR3 is TGTGCCAGCAGCCAAGATTGGGGAAGTAACTATGGCTACACCTTC. As protein: CASSQDWGSNYGYTF.

This clone has only one observation. The chain recombines TRBV5-1 with TRBJ2-7; TRBD1 or TRBD2 may be the D gene (5 bases each). CDR3 length: 14 amino acids. Trimming stripped 0 bases from V and 2 bases from J, with 9 bases between. The V gene's germline CDR1 is SGHRS and CDR2 YFSETQ. The CDR3 DNA follows: TGCGCCAGCAGCTTGGTAGGGGACGCCTACGAGCAGTACTTC. This encodes CASSLVGDAYEQYF.

This clone was seen a few times. The V gene is TRBV11-2, the J gene TRBJ1-1, with a possible D match to TRBD1 (5 bases). CDR3 length: 11 amino acids. Germline values: CDR1 SGHAT, CDR2 FQNNGV. The ends were cut back, 0 bases at V and 9 bases at J, with 5 bases in the middle. CDR3 residues: CASSLEGQAFF. The CDR3, as DNA: TGTGCCAGCAGCTTAGAGGGACAAGCTTTCTTT.

This sequence joins TRBV30 and TRBJ2-7; 9 bases line up with TRBD1. J lost 4 bases, V lost 7 bases, and 17 bases had no gene match. Germline CDR1 reads GTSNPN; CDR2 reads SVGIG (reference sequence). There are 16 residues in the CDR3. CDR3 loop: CAYNPTGGARPYEQYF. Here the CDR3 DNA reads TGTGCCTACAATCCTACAGGGGGCGCCCGGCCTTACGAGCAGTACTTC.

The rearrangement uses TRBV10-3 and TRBJ1-3; D uncertain. The germline CDR1 and CDR2 sequences are ENHRY and SYGVKD. The germline V and J ends were trimmed by 8 bases and 0 bases, with 5 bases remaining between them. The CDR3 has 12 residues. CDR3 region: CAIGNSGNTIYF. CDR3 nucleotide sequence: TGTGCCATCGGAAACTCTGGAAACACCATATATTTT.

The chain recombines TRBV7-2 with TRBJ1-2; maybe TRBD1 (5 bases). V shed 5 bases and J shed 6 bases, with 16 bases lying between them. Germline lookup yields CDR1 SGHTA and CDR2 FQGNSA. CDR3 length: 14 amino acids. CDR3 nucleotides: TGTGCCAGCAGCCAAGGGACGGACTTTAATGGCTACACCTTC. Translating it yields CASSQGTDFNGYTF.

The J gene is TRBJ2-3, the V gene TRBV5-1; TRBD1 matches 9 bases. CDR3 size: 15 residues. The V gene end was trimmed by 2 bases and the J gene end by 1 base; junction bases not matched to a gene: 2. From germline, CDR1 is SGHRS and CDR2 YFSETQ. This CDR3 reads CASSFRDRGTDTQYF. DNA for the CDR3: TGCGCCAGCAGCTTCCGGGACAGGGGCACAGATACGCAGTATTTT.

This clone was seen once. The V gene is TRBV30, the J gene TRBJ1-2; D not certain. Looked up from germline, CDR1 is GTSNPN and CDR2 is SVGIG (reference sequence). The CDR3 totals 14 residues. V lost 0 bases, J lost 2 bases, and 10 bases lay in between. CDR3 bases: TGTGCCTGGAGTGTGGGAGGGAGGAACTATGGCTACACCTTC. Translating it yields CAWSVGGRNYGYTF.

The CDR3 bases are TGTGCCAGCAGCTTCGACAGAAACACCGGGGAGCTGTTTTTT. Its protein is CASSFDRNTGELFF. The chain employs TRBV27 and TRBJ2-2; a possible D gene is TRBD1 (5 bases). V lost 6 bases and J 2 bases, leaving 10 bases between the germline ends. The germline gives CDR1 MNHEY, CDR2 SMNVEV (reference sequence). The CDR3 length is 14 residues.

The chain is built from TRBV28 and TRBJ2-4; 7 nucleotides agree with TRBD1. This CDR3 has 16 amino acids. With 5 bases clipped from V and 0 bases from J, the junction kept 7 bases outside the gene matches. From germline, CDR1 is MDHEN and CDR2 SYDVKM. CDR3 sequence (DNA): TGTGCCAGCAGTCCACAGGGGTGGGTAGCCAAAAACATTCAGTACTTC. Translating gives CASSPQGWVAKNIQYF.

This clone was seen only once. The J gene is TRBJ1-1, the V gene TRBV12-3 or TRBV12-4; D is uncertain. The V and J ends lost 7 bases and 5 bases respectively, with 11 bases between them. There are 12 residues in the CDR3. CDR3 nucleotides: TGTGCCAGCACCTGGACGAGGACTGAAGCTTTCTTT. Translated, it gives CASTWTRTEAFF.

This clone was found a few times. The chain joins TRBV30 to TRBJ2-1; D gene uncertain. Deletions cut 4 bases from V and 8 bases from J, with 18 bases between. Germline-derived CDR1 and CDR2 are GTSNPN and SVGIG (reference sequence). The CDR3 is 14 amino acids. The CDR3 DNA follows: TGTGCCTGGATTATGGGCTGGTCTCGGGATGAGCAGTTCTTC. This codes for CAWIMGWSRDEQFF.